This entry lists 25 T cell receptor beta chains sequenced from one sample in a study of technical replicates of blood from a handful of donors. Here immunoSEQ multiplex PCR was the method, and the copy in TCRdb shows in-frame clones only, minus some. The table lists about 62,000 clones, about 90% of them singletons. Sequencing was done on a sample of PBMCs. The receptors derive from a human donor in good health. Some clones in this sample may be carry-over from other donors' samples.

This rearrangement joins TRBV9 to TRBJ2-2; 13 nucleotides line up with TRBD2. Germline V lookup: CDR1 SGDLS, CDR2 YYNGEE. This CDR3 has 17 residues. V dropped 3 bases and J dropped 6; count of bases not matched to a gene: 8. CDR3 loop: CASSALPGLAGPGELFF. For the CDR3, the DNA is TGTGCCAGCAGCGCCCTACCGGGACTAGCGGGACCCGGGGAGCTGTTTTTT.

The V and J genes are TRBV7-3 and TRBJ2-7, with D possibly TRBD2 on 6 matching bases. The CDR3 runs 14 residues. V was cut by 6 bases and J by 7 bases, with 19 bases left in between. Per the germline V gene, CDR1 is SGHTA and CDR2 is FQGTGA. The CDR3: CASSVGGPYGEQYF. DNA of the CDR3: TGTGCCAGCAGTGTGGGGGGACCCTACGGGGAGCAGTACTTC. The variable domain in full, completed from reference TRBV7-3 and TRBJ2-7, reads GAGVSQTPSNKVTEKGKYVELRCDPISGHTALYWYRQSLGQGPEFLIYFQGTGAADDSGLPNDRFFAVRPEGSVSTLKIQRTERGDSAVYLCASSVGGPYGEQYFGPGTRLTVT.

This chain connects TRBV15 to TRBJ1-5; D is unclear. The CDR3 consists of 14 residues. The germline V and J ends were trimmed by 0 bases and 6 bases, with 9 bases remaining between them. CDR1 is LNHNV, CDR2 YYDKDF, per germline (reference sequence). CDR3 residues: CATSRESGSQPQHF. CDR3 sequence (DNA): TGTGCCACCAGCAGAGAATCCGGGTCTCAGCCCCAGCATTTT.

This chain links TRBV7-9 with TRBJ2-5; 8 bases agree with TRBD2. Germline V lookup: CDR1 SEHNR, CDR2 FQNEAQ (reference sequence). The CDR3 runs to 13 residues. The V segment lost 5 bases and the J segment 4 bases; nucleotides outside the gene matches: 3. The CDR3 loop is CASSQRELETQYF. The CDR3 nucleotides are TGTGCCAGCAGCCAGCGGGAGCTAGAGACCCAGTACTTC.

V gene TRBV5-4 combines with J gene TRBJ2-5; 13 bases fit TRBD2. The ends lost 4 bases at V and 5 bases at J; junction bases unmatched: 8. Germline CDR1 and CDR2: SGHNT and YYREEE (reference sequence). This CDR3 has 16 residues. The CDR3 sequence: CASSKTSGGASETQYF. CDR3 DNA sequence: TGTGCCAGCAGCAAAACTAGCGGGGGGGCCTCGGAGACCCAGTACTTC.

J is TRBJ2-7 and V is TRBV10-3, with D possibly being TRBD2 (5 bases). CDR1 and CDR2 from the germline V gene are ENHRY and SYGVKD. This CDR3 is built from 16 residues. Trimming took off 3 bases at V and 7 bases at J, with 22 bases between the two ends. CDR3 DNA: TGTGCCATCAGTGACGGAGGAAGGCCACAACCTAGGGAGCAGTACTTC. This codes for CAISDGGRPQPREQYF.

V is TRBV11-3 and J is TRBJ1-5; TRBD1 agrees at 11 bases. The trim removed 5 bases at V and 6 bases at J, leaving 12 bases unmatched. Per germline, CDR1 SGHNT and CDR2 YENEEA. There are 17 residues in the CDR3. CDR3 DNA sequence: TGTGCCAGCAGCCCATGGGAGGGGACAGGGGGGTTTCAGCCCCAGCATTTT. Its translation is CASSPWEGTGGFQPQHF.

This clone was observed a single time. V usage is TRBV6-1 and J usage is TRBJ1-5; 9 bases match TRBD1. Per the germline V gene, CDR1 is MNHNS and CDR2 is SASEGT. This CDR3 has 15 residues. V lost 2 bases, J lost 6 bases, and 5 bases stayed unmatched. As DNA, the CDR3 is TGTGCCAGCAGTGAATGGGACAGGGAGTTTCAGCCCCAGCATTTT. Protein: CASSEWDREFQPQHF.

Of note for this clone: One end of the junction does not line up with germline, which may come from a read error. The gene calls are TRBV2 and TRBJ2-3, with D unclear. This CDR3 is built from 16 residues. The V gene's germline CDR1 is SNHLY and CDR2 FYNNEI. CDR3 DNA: TGTGCCAGGAGTGACCCCCGTCGCGGCAACACAGATACGCAGTATTTT. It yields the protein CARSDPRRGNTDTQYF.

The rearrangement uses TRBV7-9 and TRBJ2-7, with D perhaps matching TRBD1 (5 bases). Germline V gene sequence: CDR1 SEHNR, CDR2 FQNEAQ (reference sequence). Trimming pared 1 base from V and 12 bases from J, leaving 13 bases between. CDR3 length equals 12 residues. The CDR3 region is CASSLVQDKWYF. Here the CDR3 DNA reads TGTGCCAGCAGCTTAGTGCAGGACAAATGGTACTTC.

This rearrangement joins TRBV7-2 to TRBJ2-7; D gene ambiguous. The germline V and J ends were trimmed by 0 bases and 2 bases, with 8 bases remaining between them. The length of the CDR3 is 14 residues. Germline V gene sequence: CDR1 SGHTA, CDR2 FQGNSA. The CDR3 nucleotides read TGTGCCAGCAGCTTAGCCCCCGTTACCTACGAGCAGTACTTC. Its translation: CASSLAPVTYEQYF.

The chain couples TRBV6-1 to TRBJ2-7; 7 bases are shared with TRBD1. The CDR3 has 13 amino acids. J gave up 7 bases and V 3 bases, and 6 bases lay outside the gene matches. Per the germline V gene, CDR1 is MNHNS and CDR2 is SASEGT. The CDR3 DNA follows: TGTGCCAGCAGTGATGACAGGGCGAGAGAGCAGTACTTC. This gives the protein CASSDDRAREQYF.

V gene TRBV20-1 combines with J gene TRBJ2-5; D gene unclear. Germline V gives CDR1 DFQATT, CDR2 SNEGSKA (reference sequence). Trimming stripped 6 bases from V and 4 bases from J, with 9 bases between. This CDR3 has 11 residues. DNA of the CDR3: TGCAGTGCCGGTCCTCGAGAGACCCAGTACTTC. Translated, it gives CSAGPRETQYF.

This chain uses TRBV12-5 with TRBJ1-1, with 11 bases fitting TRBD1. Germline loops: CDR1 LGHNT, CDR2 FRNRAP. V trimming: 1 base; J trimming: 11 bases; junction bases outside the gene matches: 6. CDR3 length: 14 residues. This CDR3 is CASGLGTGGTRAFF. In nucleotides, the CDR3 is TGTGCTAGTGGTTTGGGGACAGGGGGCACACGGGCTTTCTTT.

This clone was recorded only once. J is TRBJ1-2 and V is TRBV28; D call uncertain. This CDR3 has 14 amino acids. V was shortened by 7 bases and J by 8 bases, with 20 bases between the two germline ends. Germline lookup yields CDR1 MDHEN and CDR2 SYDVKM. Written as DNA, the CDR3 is TGTGCCAGCACTGGAGCCCCGGGTTATAGGGGCTACACCTTC. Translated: CASTGAPGYRGYTF.

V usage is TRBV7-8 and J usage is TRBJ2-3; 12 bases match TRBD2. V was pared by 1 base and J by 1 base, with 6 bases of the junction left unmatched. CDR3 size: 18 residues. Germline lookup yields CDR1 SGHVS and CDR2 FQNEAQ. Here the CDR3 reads CASSLVTSGSRRTDTQYF. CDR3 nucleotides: TGTGCCAGCAGCTTAGTGACTAGCGGGAGCCGCCGCACAGATACGCAGTATTTT.

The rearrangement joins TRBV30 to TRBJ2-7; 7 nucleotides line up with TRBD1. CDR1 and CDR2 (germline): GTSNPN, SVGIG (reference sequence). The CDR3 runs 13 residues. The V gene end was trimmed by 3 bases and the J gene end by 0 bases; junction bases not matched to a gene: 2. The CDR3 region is CAWRQGNSYEQYF. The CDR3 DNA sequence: TGTGCCTGGAGACAGGGGAACTCCTACGAGCAGTACTTC.

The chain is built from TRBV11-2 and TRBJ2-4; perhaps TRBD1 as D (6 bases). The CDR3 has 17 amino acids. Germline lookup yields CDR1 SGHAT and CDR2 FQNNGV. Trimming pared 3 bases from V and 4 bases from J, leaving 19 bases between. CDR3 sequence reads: CASSFEGNRADKNIQYF. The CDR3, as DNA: TGTGCCAGCAGCTTTGAGGGTAACAGGGCTGATAAAAACATTCAGTACTTC.

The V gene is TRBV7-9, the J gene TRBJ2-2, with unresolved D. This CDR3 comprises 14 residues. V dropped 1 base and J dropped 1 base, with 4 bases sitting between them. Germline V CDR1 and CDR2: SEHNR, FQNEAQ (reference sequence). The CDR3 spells CASSLGQNTGELFF. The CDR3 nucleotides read TGTGCCAGCAGCTTAGGTCAGAACACCGGGGAGCTGTTTTTT.

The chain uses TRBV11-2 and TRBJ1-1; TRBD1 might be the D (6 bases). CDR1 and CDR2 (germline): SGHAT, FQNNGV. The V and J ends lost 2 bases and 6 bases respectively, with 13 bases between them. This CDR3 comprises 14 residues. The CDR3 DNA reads TGTGCCAGCAGCTTAACAGGGATTATCGCTGAAGCTTTCTTT. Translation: CASSLTGIIAEAFF.

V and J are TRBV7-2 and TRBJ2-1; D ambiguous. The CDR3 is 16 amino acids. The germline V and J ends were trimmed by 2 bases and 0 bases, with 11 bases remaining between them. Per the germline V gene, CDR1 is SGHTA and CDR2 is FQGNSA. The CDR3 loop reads CASSLSSGNSYNEQFF. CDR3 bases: TGTGCCAGCAGCTTATCCTCGGGTAACTCCTACAATGAGCAGTTCTTC.

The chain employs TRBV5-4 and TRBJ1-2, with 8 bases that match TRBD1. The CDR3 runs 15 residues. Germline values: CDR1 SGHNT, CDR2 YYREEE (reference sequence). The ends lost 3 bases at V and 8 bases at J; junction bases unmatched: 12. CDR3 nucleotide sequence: TGTGCCAGCAGCTGGACAGGGTTTGAGAGCGTGGGCTACACCTTC. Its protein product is CASSWTGFESVGYTF.

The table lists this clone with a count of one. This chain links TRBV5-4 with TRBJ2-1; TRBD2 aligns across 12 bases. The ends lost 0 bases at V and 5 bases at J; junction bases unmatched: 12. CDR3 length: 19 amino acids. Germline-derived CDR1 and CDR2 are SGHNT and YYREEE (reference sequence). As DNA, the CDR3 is TGTGCCAGCAGCTTGGACGCGGTTCGACTAGCGGGAGCTCACAATGAGCAGTTCTTC. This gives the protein CASSLDAVRLAGAHNEQFF. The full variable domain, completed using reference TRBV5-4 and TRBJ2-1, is ETGVTQSPTHLIKTRGQQVTLRCSSQSGHNTVSWYQQALGQGPQFIFQYYREEENGRGNFPPRFSGLQFPNYSSELNVNALELDDSALYLCASSLDAVRLAGAHNEQFFGPGTRLTVL.

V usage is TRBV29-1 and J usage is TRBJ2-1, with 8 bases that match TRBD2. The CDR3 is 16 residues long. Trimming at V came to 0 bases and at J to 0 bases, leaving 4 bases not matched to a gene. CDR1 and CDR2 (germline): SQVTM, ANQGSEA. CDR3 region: CSVEDRGTSSYNEQFF. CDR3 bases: TGCAGCGTTGAAGATCGAGGGACTAGCTCCTACAATGAGCAGTTCTTC.

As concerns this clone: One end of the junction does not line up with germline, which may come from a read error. The CDR3 region is CASSQEQGYSSPLHF. CDR3 DNA: TGTGCCAGCAGCCAAGAACAGGGGTATAGTTCACCCCTCCACTTT. The V and J genes are TRBV4-2 and TRBJ1-6; the match to TRBD1 covers 7 bases. Germline loops: CDR1 LGHNA, CDR2 YNFKEQ. This CDR3 is 15 amino acids long.